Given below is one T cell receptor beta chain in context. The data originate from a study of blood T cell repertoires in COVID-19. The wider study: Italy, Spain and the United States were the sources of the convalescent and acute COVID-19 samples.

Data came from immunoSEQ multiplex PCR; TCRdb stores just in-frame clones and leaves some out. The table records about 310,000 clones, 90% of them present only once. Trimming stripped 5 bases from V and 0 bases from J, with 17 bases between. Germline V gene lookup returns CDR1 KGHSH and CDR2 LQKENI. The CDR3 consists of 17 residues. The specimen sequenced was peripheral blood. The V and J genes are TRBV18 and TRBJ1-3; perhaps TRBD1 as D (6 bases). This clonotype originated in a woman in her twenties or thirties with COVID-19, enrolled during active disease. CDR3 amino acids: CASSAQTQGFSGNTIYF. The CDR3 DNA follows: TGTGCCAGCTCAGCACAGACACAGGGATTCTCTGGAAACACCATATATTTT. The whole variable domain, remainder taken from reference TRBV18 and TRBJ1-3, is NAGVMQNPRHLVRRRGQEARLRCSPMKGHSHVYWYRQLPEEGLKFMVYLQKENIIDESGMPKERFSAEFPKEGPSILRIQQVVRGDSAAYFCASSAQTQGFSGNTIYFGEGSWLTVV.